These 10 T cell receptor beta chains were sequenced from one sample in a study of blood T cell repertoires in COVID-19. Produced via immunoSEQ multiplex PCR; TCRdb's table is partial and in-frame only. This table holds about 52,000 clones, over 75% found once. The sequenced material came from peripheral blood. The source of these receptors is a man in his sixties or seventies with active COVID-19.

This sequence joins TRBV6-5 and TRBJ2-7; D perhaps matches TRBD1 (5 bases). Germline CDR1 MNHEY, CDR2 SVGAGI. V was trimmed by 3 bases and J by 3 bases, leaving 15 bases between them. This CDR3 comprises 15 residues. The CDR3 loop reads CASSYTGSGLYEQYF. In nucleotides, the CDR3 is TGTGCCAGCAGTTATACTGGCTCAGGGCTCTACGAGCAGTACTTC.

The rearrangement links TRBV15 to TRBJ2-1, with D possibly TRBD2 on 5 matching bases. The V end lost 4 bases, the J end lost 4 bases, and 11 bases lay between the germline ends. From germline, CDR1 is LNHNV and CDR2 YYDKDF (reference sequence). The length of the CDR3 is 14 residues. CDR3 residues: CATSKRAEYNEQFF. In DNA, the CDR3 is TGTGCCACCAGCAAGAGGGCGGAGTACAATGAGCAGTTCTTC.

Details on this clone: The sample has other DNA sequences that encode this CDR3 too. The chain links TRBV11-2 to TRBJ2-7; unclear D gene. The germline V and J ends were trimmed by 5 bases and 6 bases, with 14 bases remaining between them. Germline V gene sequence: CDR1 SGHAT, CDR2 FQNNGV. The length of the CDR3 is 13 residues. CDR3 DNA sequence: TGTGCCAGCAGCGCCCAGGCCGGTATCGAGCAGTACTTC. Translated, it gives CASSAQAGIEQYF.

The CDR3, as DNA: TGTGCCAGCAGAGACAGGGGAGAGTACGAGCAGTACTTC. This codes for CASRDRGEYEQYF. The chain recombines TRBV2 with TRBJ2-7; 8 bases align to TRBD1. Trimming at V came to 6 bases and at J to 4 bases, leaving 5 bases not matched to a gene. This CDR3 region has 13 residues. CDR1 is SNHLY, CDR2 FYNNEI, per germline.

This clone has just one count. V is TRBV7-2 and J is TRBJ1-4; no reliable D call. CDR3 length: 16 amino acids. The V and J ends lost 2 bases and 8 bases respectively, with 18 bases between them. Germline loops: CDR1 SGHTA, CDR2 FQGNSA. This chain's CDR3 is CASSLQEARFSEKLFF. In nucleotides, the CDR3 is TGTGCCAGCAGCTTACAGGAGGCTCGGTTTTCGGAAAAACTGTTTTTT.

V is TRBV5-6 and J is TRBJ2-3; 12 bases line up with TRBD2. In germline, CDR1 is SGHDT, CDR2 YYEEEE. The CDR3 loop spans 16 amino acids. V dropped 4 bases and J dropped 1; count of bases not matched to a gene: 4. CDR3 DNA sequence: TGTGCCAGCAGCCAGACTAGCGGGGGCGGCACAGATACGCAGTATTTT. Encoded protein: CASSQTSGGGTDTQYF.

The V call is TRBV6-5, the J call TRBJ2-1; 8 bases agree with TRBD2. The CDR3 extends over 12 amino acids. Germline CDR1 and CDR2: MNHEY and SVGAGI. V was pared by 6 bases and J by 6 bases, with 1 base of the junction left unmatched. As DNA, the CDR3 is TGTGCCAGCAGGCGGGGGGTCAATGAGCAGTTCTTC. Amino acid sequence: CASRRGVNEQFF.

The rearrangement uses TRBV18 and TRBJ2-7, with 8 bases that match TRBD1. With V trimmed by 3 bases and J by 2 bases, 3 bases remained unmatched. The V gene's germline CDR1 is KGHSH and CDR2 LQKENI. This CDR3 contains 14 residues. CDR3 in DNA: TGTGCCAGCTCACCCGGACAGGGTCCCTACGAGCAGTACTTC. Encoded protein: CASSPGQGPYEQYF.

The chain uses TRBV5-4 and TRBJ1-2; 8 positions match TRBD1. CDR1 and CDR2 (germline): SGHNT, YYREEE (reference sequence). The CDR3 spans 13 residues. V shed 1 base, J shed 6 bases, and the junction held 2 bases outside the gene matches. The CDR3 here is CASSLTGGNGYTF. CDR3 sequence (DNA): TGTGCCAGCAGCTTGACAGGGGGGAATGGCTACACCTTC.

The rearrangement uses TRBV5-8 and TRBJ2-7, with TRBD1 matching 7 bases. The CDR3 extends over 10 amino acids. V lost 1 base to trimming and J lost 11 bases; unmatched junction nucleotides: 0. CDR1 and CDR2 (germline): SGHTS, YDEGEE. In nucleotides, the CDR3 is TGTGCCAGCAGCTTGACAGGGGAGTACTTC. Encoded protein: CASSLTGEYF.